The source of this T cell receptor beta chain is a study of T cells after yellow fever vaccination (dated by TCRdb to between 2018 and 2021). Some background on the complete study: The SMART-Seq v4 Ultra Low Input RNA kit was used to prepare libraries from fractions with low cell numbers. The cohort comprised two healthy male donors, one aged 18 to 29 and one aged 30 to 39 years. Bulk PBMC replicates and cell subsets were isolated from blood drawn at multiple timepoints before and after both primary and secondary immunization. To follow T-cell clones before and after primary and booster YFV17D yellow fever vaccination, bulk TCR alpha and beta repertoires were sequenced over time. The paper's findings and limits, for the study overall: Most clones expanded after primary vaccination (96% of CD4 and roughly 91% of CD8) were re-detected after the booster, suggesting that broad memory maintenance occurred. Computational filtering was needed because FACS-sorted repertoires could contain abundant contaminating clonotypes from the bulk population. A small share of clonotypes occurred in both CD4 and CD8 compartments, likely arising from convergent recombination. Because the study included only a couple of donors, the extent to which the findings can be generalized is limited. Compared with the primary T-cell response, the secondary T-cell response was faster but weaker, reaching its peak on day 5 rather than on day 15.

The sample's treatment or condition label, decoded: live attenuated yellow fever vaccine strain. At each blood-draw timepoint, two biological replicates of bulk PBMCs were collected. PBMCs were isolated from peripheral blood using a standard Ficoll-Paque protocol. TriZol was used to extract RNA from bulk PBMCs, CD4 and CD8 fractions, and dextramer-positive and dextramer-negative fractions. The CDR3 has 16 amino acids, counting the end cysteine and phenylalanine. Just the 48-base CDR3 DNA is kept, in frame starting at base 1. Trimming takes 0 bases from V and 9 bases from J, and the germline ends sit 19 bases apart. Based on the germline V gene, the CDR1 and CDR2 sequences are SGHRS and YFSETQ. TCR cDNA was made using 5'RACE template switching, a step that added a universal primer site and unique molecular identifiers. cDNA synthesis was primed from both the TCR alpha and TCR beta constant segments. Library amplification used two PCR steps, and the second PCR step added sample barcodes and sequencing adapters. Sequencing of the libraries was done on either Illumina HiSeq 2500 (2x100 bp) or NovaSeq (2x150 bp). For the original study's pipeline: MIGEC handled demultiplexing of reads and collapsing into UMI consensus sequences, while MiXCR performed V(D)J alignment. Using edgeR on replicate PBMC samples, clonotypes were called vaccine-responding if FDR was below 0.01 and the log2 fold change was above 5 up to day 15. Each bulk clonotype received a CD4 or CD8 identity based on whether the sequenced CD4 or CD8 repertoire contained that clonotype at higher abundance. The public sequencing data were trimmed at Q25 with fastp and processed into clonotypes with MiXCR by TCRdb, which kept only in-frame beta chains. Rows with one shared CDR3 protein collapse into an entry with the most common genes and DNA. TCRdb's processing, not the study's, gives the V and J calls here. The sample table shows more than 300,000 distinct CDR3 sequences, and around 7% are seen once. The ten largest clones add up to roughly 19% of the sample.

The table lists this clonotype with a few counts. No cognate antigen has been identified for it. No much larger clonotype is one base removed from it; base qualities were not supplied. The input for sequencing was PBMCs, taken more than 35 days after the first yellow fever vaccination. The sequence came from a man aged 18 to 35 who received the YFV17D yellow fever vaccine. This receptor chain uses TRBV5-1 and TRBJ2-1; the D segment might be TRBD1 or TRBD2, since each matches 5 bases. Here the CDR3 is given as CASSLAGTPVNGEQFF. The DNA is as follows: TGCGCCAGCAGCTTGGCCGGGACGCCCGTAAATGGTGAGCAGTTCTTC.